The 26 T cell receptor beta chains below all came from one sample that was sequenced in a study of T cell changes during pregnancy in multiple sclerosis. Sequencing used immunoSEQ multiplex PCR; TCRdb keeps in-frame clones, though not all of them. Among 84,000 or so clones, approximately 94% were seen once, and the ten largest hold about 0.8%. The sequencing here drew on peripheral blood, taken in the third trimester of pregnancy. All receptors come from a female donor with multiple sclerosis, enrolled in a pregnancy study.

CDR3 nucleotide sequence: TGTGCCAGCAGCGACAGCACAGGGGGCAGAAACAAAAACATTCAGTACTTC. This translates into CASSDSTGGRNKNIQYF. V and J are TRBV21-1 and TRBJ2-4; the table's TRBD1 call for D was not verified on the DNA. TRBV21-1 is marked as a pseudogene. There are 17 residues in the CDR3.

The chain has TRBV28 and TRBJ2-5, with TRBD1 identical over 9 bases. Trimming cost V 6 bases and J 5 bases; bases outside gene matches: 4. The V gene's germline CDR1 is MDHEN and CDR2 SYDVKM. The CDR3 has 13 residues. The CDR3 sequence is CASRNRGRETQYF. The CDR3, as DNA: TGTGCCAGCAGAAACAGGGGGCGCGAGACCCAGTACTTC. Filled out from reference TRBV28 and TRBJ2-5, the complete variable domain reads DVKVTQSSRYLVKRTGEKVFLECVQDMDHENMFWYRQDPGLGLRLIYFSYDVKMKEKGDIPEGYSVSREKKERFSLILESASTNQTSMYLCASRNRGRETQYFGPGTRLLVL.

The CDR3 spells CASSLRGRPRGYTF. The CDR3 DNA follows: TGTGCCAGCAGTTTAAGGGGCCGGCCAAGGGGCTACACCTTC. The V gene is TRBV27, the J gene TRBJ1-2; D might be TRBD1 (5 bases). Trimming took 2 bases from V and 8 from J, leaving 15 bases between them. Germline lookup yields CDR1 MNHEY and CDR2 SMNVEV (reference sequence). This CDR3 region has 14 residues.

J is TRBJ2-3 and V is TRBV2; TRBD2 matches 8 bases. Trimming took 4 bases from V and 0 from J; bases not matched to a gene: 6. Germline V gene sequence: CDR1 SNHLY, CDR2 FYNNEI. The CDR3 has 16 residues. For the CDR3, the DNA is TGTGCCAGCAGTGCTGAAGCGGGAGTAAGCACAGATACGCAGTATTTT. Its protein product is CASSAEAGVSTDTQYF.

The chain combines TRBV27 with TRBJ2-7; D remains unclear. Germline-derived CDR1 and CDR2 are MNHEY and SMNVEV (reference sequence). The CDR3 length is 14 residues. Between the trimmed V and J ends, which lost 0 bases and 4 bases, there was a span of 10 bases. CDR3 in amino acids: CASSLSTPRYEQYF. The CDR3 coding sequence is TGTGCCAGCAGTTTATCGACGCCTAGATACGAGCAGTACTTC.

The gene calls are TRBV9 and TRBJ2-2, with 7 bases that match TRBD2. This CDR3 contains 16 residues. The V gene end was trimmed by 2 bases and the J gene end by 7 bases; junction bases not matched to a gene: 11. Germline values: CDR1 SGDLS, CDR2 YYNGEE. The CDR3 region is CASSVGGRAYDGELFF. The DNA for the CDR3 is TGTGCCAGCAGCGTGGGTGGGAGGGCCTACGACGGGGAGCTGTTTTTT.

The rearrangement uses TRBV19 and TRBJ2-3; D is perhaps TRBD1 (7 bases). Trimming took off 4 bases at V and 3 bases at J, with 11 bases between the two ends. The CDR3 length is 14 residues. Germline assignment: CDR1 LNHDA and CDR2 SQIVND (reference sequence). DNA of the CDR3: TGTGCCAGTAGTAAGACAGGGAGGACAGATACGCAGTATTTT. Translation gives CASSKTGRTDTQYF. Together with reference TRBV19 and TRBJ2-3, the CDR3 gives the full variable domain: DGGITQSPKYLFRKEGQNVTLSCEQNLNHDAMYWYRQDPGQGLRLIYYSQIVNDFQKGDIAEGYSVSREKKESFPLTVTSAQKNPTAFYLCASSKTGRTDTQYFGPGTRLTVL.

The rearrangement joins TRBV4-2 to TRBJ2-1; 7 bases line up with TRBD2. Germline V gives CDR1 LGHNA, CDR2 YNFKEQ. The V segment lost 1 base and the J segment 2 bases; nucleotides outside the gene matches: 8. The CDR3 runs 17 residues. The DNA for the CDR3 is TGTGCCAGCAGCCAAGCTTGGTCCAGCGGGACCTACAATGAGCAGTTCTTC. Residues: CASSQAWSSGTYNEQFF.

This rearrangement joins TRBV2 to TRBJ2-3, with 13 positions matching TRBD2. Germline CDR1 is SNHLY and CDR2 is FYNNEI. The V gene end was trimmed by 3 bases and the J gene end by 3 bases; junction bases not matched to a gene: 3. The CDR3 is 16 residues long. The CDR3 region is CASSDGLAGATDTQYF. In DNA, the CDR3 is TGTGCCAGCAGTGACGGACTAGCGGGAGCTACAGATACGCAGTATTTT. Combining the CDR3 with reference TRBV2 and TRBJ2-3 gives the whole variable domain EPEVTQTPSHQVTQMGQEVILRCVPISNHLYFYWYRQILGQKVEFLVSFYNNEISEKSEIFDDQFSVERPDGSNFTLKIRSTKLEDSAMYFCASSDGLAGATDTQYFGPGTRLTVL.

The chain is built from TRBV6-5 and TRBJ1-5; D remains ambiguous. V lost 2 bases and J lost 7, with 12 bases in between. The germline CDR1 and CDR2 sequences are MNHEY and SVGAGI. The CDR3 extends over 14 amino acids. The CDR3 sequence is CASSYGRGMQPQHF. The CDR3 region has the DNA TGTGCCAGCAGTTACGGACGGGGTATGCAGCCCCAGCATTTT.

This sequence joins TRBV27 and TRBJ2-7; 14 bases align to TRBD2. The CDR3 has 18 amino acids. CDR1 is MNHEY and CDR2 is SMNVEV in the germline V gene (reference sequence). V lost 4 bases and J lost 3; bases outside the gene matches: 11. The CDR3 bases are TGTGCCAGCAGTTCGACCTCGGCGGGACTAGCGGGAGTCTACGAGCAGTACTTC. As protein: CASSSTSAGLAGVYEQYF.

The chain has TRBV7-2 and TRBJ2-7; 9 bases agree with TRBD2. The V segment lost 3 bases and the J segment 5 bases; nucleotides outside the gene matches: 11. CDR1 is SGHTA, CDR2 FQGNSA, per germline. The CDR3 length is 16 residues. DNA for the CDR3: TGTGCCAGCAGCTTGGCCGACTTCGGCGGGAGGGACGAGCAGTACTTC. Translated: CASSLADFGGRDEQYF.

In this sample, this clone turned up once. The V and J genes are TRBV28 and TRBJ2-7; 10 nucleotides line up with TRBD2. CDR1 and CDR2 from the germline V gene are MDHEN and SYDVKM. The CDR3 is 16 amino acids. V trimming: 2 bases; J trimming: 12 bases; junction bases outside the gene matches: 16. CDR3 nucleotides: TGTGCCAGCAGTTTACCGGGGGGACTAGCGCTCGGAAGTCGGTACTTC. Encoded protein: CASSLPGGLALGSRYF.

A word on this clone: At one boundary the junction diverges from the germline segment, which might be a read error. The J gene is TRBJ2-2, the V gene TRBV11-2; D perhaps matches TRBD2 (5 bases). The V gene's germline CDR1 is SGHAT and CDR2 FQNNGV. The CDR3 totals 17 residues. The DNA of the CDR3 is TGTGCCAGCCGCTTCGGGAAGTGGGAAAAGAACACCGGGGAGCTGTTTTTT. Protein: CASRFGKWEKNTGELFF. The variable domain in full, completed from reference TRBV11-2 and TRBJ2-2, reads EAGVAQSPRYKIIEKRQSVAFWCNPISGHATLYWYQQILGQGPKLLIQFQNNGVVDDSQLPKDRFSAERLKGVDSTLKIQPAKLEDSAVYLCASRFGKWEKNTGELFFGEGSRLTVL.

The V call is TRBV6-1, the J call TRBJ2-7; 7 nucleotides agree with TRBD2. CDR3 length: 14 residues. The J segment lost 7 bases and the V segment lost 7 bases, leaving 13 bases of the junction unmatched. CDR1 is MNHNS, CDR2 SASEGT, per germline. For the CDR3, the DNA is TGTGCCAGCACCCCCCTTACGACTAGCATGGAGCAGTACTTC. Translation: CASTPLTTSMEQYF.

This clone has only one observation. CDR3 sequence reads: CASSPLRTGDGYTF. The CDR3 bases are TGCGCCAGCAGCCCACTCCGGACAGGGGACGGCTACACCTTC. The chain is built from TRBV5-1 and TRBJ1-2, with TRBD1 matching over 9 bases. CDR3 length equals 14 residues. Germline-derived CDR1 and CDR2 are SGHRS and YFSETQ. The J segment lost 8 bases and the V segment lost 4 bases, leaving 9 bases of the junction unmatched.

This sequence joins TRBV4-1 and TRBJ1-2; D remains unclear. CDR3 size: 15 residues. Trimming removed 3 bases at V and 0 bases at J, with 11 bases between. The germline V gene encodes CDR1 MGHRA and CDR2 YSYEKL. CDR3: CASSHRIRSNYGYTF. CDR3 DNA: TGCGCCAGCAGCCATCGCATTCGGTCTAACTATGGCTACACCTTC.

This sequence joins TRBV19 and TRBJ2-2, with no clear D. The V gene's germline CDR1 is LNHDA and CDR2 SQIVND (reference sequence). Between the trimmed V and J ends, which lost 3 bases and 2 bases, there was a span of 7 bases. The length of the CDR3 is 14 residues. CDR3 sequence (DNA): TGTGCCAGTAGTATGGGCGTCAACACCGGGGAGCTGTTTTTT. This gives the protein CASSMGVNTGELFF.

The chain couples TRBV2 to TRBJ2-7, with D maybe TRBD1 (5 bases). The CDR3 consists of 13 residues. V lost 10 bases and J 2 bases, leaving 15 bases between the germline ends. Germline loops: CDR1 SNHLY, CDR2 FYNNEI. CDR3 in DNA: TGTGCCACCCTAGGGGCGGCACCCTACGAGCAGTACTTC. This codes for CATLGAAPYEQYF.

This chain uses TRBV6-6 with TRBJ2-7; 9 nucleotides agree with TRBD1. Germline values: CDR1 MNHNY, CDR2 SVGAGI (reference sequence). Trimming removed 6 bases from V and 7 bases from J; junction bases left unmatched: 13. CDR3 size: 15 residues. The CDR3 DNA reads as TGTGCCAGCAGAAAAGATAGACAGGGGGTCGGGGAGCAGTACTTC. Amino acids: CASRKDRQGVGEQYF.

The rearrangement uses TRBV7-7 and TRBJ2-7, with D possibly TRBD2 on 5 matching bases. Germline V gene lookup returns CDR1 SSHAT and CDR2 FNYEAQ (reference sequence). The ends were cut back, 0 bases at V and 2 bases at J, with 8 bases in the middle. The CDR3 covers 14 residues. CDR3 DNA: TGTGCCAGCAGCTTAGCCCTCGGGGCCTACGAGCAGTACTTC. It specifies CASSLALGAYEQYF.

The chain combines TRBV7-9 with TRBJ2-7; 11 nucleotides agree with TRBD2. The germline V gene encodes CDR1 SEHNR and CDR2 FQNEAQ (reference sequence). This CDR3 region has 15 residues. J was trimmed by 3 bases and V by 4 bases; bases with no gene match: 5. The CDR3, as DNA: TGTGCCAGCAGCTCAACTAGCGGGAGTGTCTACGAGCAGTACTTC. It translates to CASSSTSGSVYEQYF.

This clone appeared a single time. The gene calls are TRBV18 and TRBJ2-5; TRBD2 matches at 7 bases. The CDR3 has 15 amino acids. J gave up 5 bases and V 3 bases, and 9 bases lay outside the gene matches. Germline assignment: CDR1 KGHSH and CDR2 LQKENI. CDR3 in DNA: TGTGCCAGCTCACCCCAGAGGGAGGGCCCTGAGACCCAGTACTTC. Amino acids: CASSPQREGPETQYF.

This chain connects TRBV9 to TRBJ1-2; maybe TRBD1 (6 bases). The CDR3 has 17 residues. The V gene's germline CDR1 is SGDLS and CDR2 YYNGEE. Between the trimmed V and J ends, which lost 0 bases and 4 bases, there was a span of 19 bases. The CDR3 spells CASSVEAGARGIYGYTF. CDR3 nucleotides: TGTGCCAGCAGCGTAGAGGCGGGGGCGCGGGGGATCTATGGCTACACCTTC.

V gene TRBV9 combines with J gene TRBJ2-1; 11 bases are a match to TRBD2. The junction had 8 bases not matched to a gene; V was cut back by 3 bases and J by 0 bases. This CDR3 is built from 18 residues. Germline CDR1 is SGDLS and CDR2 is YYNGEE. CDR3 DNA sequence: TGTGCCAGCAGCGGGATGGGGACTAGCGGTAGCTCCTACAATGAGCAGTTCTTC. This encodes CASSGMGTSGSSYNEQFF.

This clone has only one observation. The J gene is TRBJ2-1, the V gene TRBV7-9; 13 nucleotides agree with TRBD2. Germline V gene sequence: CDR1 SEHNR, CDR2 FQNEAQ (reference sequence). Trimming at V came to 5 bases and at J to 2 bases, leaving 6 bases not matched to a gene. The CDR3 runs 17 residues. The CDR3 bases are TGTGCCAGCAGCAATGGACTAGCGGGGGACACCTACAATGAGCAGTTCTTC. Translated, it gives CASSNGLAGDTYNEQFF.